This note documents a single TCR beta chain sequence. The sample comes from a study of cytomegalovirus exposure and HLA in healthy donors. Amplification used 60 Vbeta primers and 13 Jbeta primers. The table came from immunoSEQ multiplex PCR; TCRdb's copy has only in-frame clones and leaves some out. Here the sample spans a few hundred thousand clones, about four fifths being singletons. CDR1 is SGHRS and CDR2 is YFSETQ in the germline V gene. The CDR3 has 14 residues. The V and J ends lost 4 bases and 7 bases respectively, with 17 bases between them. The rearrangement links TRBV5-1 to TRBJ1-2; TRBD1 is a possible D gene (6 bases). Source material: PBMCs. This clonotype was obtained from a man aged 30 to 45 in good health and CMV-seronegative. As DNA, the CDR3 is TGCGCCAGCAGCGGGAGGGACATAAGGTTTGGCTACACCTTC. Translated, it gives CASSGRDIRFGYTF.